This T cell receptor (beta chain) was identified in a study of T cell responses to AZD1222 COVID-19 vaccine. Study-wide findings and caveats: Two AZD1222 doses significantly raised spike-specific TCR breadth and depth over controls.

Trimming took off 5 bases at V and 0 bases at J, with 11 bases between the two ends. The CDR3 is 16 residues long. Germline lookup yields CDR1 LNHDA and CDR2 SQIVND (reference sequence). Measured with immunoSEQ multiplex PCR; TCRdb has only the in-frame clones, and not every one. The sample contains 100,000 to 120,000 clones, 70% to 90% of which appear only once. Turning to this clone: Its antigen is still unknown.

This sequence originates from an adult in good health. The chain joins TRBV19 to TRBJ2-6; a weak D match, TRBD2 (5 bases). The sequences come from peripheral blood, collected on day 0 of AZD1222 vaccination. CDR3 nucleotide sequence: TGTGCCAGTAGTCCCGGACTGACCTCTGGGGCCAACGTCCTGACTTTC. Its translation is CASSPGLTSGANVLTF.